This T cell receptor (beta chain) came from a study of T cell changes during pregnancy in multiple sclerosis. Profiling relied on immunoSEQ multiplex PCR, and the TCRdb table lists in-frame clones only, not all of them. Of tens of thousands of clones in the sample, 80% to 95% were seen once. V was pared by 0 bases and J by 0 bases, with 12 bases between. The CDR3 length is 17 residues. The origin of this receptor is a female donor in good health, enrolled as a control in a pregnancy study. The genes are TRBV5-3 and TRBJ1-4; tentatively, D is TRBD1 (5 bases). TRBV5-3 falls under the ORF class, with uncertain function. Specimen: CD4+ T cells from peripheral blood mononuclear cells, collected after pregnancy. In nucleotides, the CDR3 is TGTGCCAGAAGCTTGGTTGGTGTAGGGGCAACTAATGAAAAACTGTTTTTT. It yields the protein CARSLVGVGATNEKLFF.